This T cell receptor beta chain originates from a study of T cells in Graves' hyperthyroidism and ophthalmopathy. Study-level results: In validation, the model predicted ophthalmopathy. These predictions came a median around 5.9 months before onset. Most clonotypes expanded in the thyroid (above 0.001) were also present in blood.

Germline V gene lookup returns CDR1 MDHEN and CDR2 SYDVKM. V lost 1 base and J 7 bases, leaving 29 bases between the germline ends. CDR3 length equals 19 residues. This clonotype was seen repeatedly, ten times or more. Its target is unknown. Regions amplified from RNA transcripts were the TCR beta CDR3 regions. Carried out on the TCR CDR3, a first-round RT-PCR used the HTBI primer set. TCRdb re-called the multiplex PCR reads through MiXCR, storing one row per CDR3 protein. The sample includes roughly 500,000 distinct CDR3 sequences, about 15% seen only once; the top ten take 25% to 30%. The clonotype comes from a woman in her twenties or thirties with Graves' ophthalmopathy. The sequencing input was blood. This rearrangement joins TRBV28 to TRBJ2-7, with D perhaps matching TRBD2 (5 bases). The CDR3 is CASSLLRIWLAHPTGEQYF. The CDR3 DNA follows: TGTGCCAGCAGTTTATTGCGAATCTGGCTAGCACATCCCACGGGGGAGCAGTACTTC.